Below are 22 T cell receptor beta chains sequenced from a single sample in a study of blood T cell repertoires in COVID-19. Data came from immunoSEQ multiplex PCR; TCRdb stores just in-frame clones and leaves some out. The table lists roughly 190,000 clones, over 75% of them singletons. The sample consisted of peripheral blood. These receptors were collected from a man aged 50 to 59 with acute or convalescent COVID-19.

The chain uses TRBV29-1 and TRBJ1-2; tentative D call: TRBD1 (6 bases). V gave up 8 bases and J gave up 0 bases, with 10 bases separating them. The CDR3 covers 12 residues. Germline V lookup: CDR1 SQVTM, CDR2 ANQGSEA. The chain's CDR3 is CSTRTANYGYTF. The CDR3 DNA is TGCAGCACCCGGACAGCTAACTATGGCTACACCTTC. The full variable domain, rest sourced from reference TRBV29-1 and TRBJ1-2, is SAVISQKPSRDICQRGTSLTIQCQVDSQVTMMFWYRQQPGQSLTLIATANQGSEATYESGFVIDKFPISRPNLTFSTLTVSNMSPEDSSIYLCSTRTANYGYTFGSGTRLTVV.

This chain uses TRBV19 with TRBJ1-6; TRBD1 aligns across 7 bases. This CDR3 has 15 residues. Germline V gene data show CDR1 as LNHDA and CDR2 as SQIVND (reference sequence). V was clipped by 1 base and J by 6 bases; unmatched bases: 3. The DNA of the CDR3 is TGTGCCAGTAGTATAGGGGGACAGATTAATTCACCCCTCCACTTT. It codes for CASSIGGQINSPLHF.

The chain carries TRBV4-3 and TRBJ1-5; TRBD1 aligns across 8 bases. Per germline, CDR1 LGHNA and CDR2 YSLEER. V lost 4 bases to trimming and J lost 6 bases; unmatched junction nucleotides: 5. CDR3 size: 14 residues. CDR3 DNA: TGCGCCAGCAGCCCCCGGACAGGGATTCAGCCCCAGCATTTT. The encoded protein is CASSPRTGIQPQHF.

The chain has TRBV13 and TRBJ2-5; 11 bases are a match to TRBD2. With V trimmed by 1 base and J by 7 bases, 2 bases remained unmatched. This CDR3 is 14 amino acids long. Germline CDR1 reads PRHDT; CDR2 reads FYEKMQ (reference sequence). The CDR3 region is CASSLELAGATQYF. The CDR3, as DNA: TGTGCCAGCAGCTTAGAACTAGCGGGGGCGACCCAGTACTTC.

The chain joins TRBV3-1 (or the pseudogene TRBV3-2) to TRBJ2-1; the D gene is possibly TRBD2 (5 bases). Germline-derived CDR1 and CDR2 are LGHDT and YNNKEL (reference sequence). Trimming took 2 bases from V and 6 from J, leaving 14 bases between them. This CDR3 spans 15 amino acids. The CDR3 nucleotides are TGTGCCAGCAGCCAATCCGGACTGTTTCCCAATGAGCAGTTCTTC. Its protein product is CASSQSGLFPNEQFF.

The rearrangement uses TRBV18 and TRBJ1-5, with TRBD1 identical over 10 bases. The CDR3 contains 14 residues. J was trimmed by 7 bases and V by 4 bases; bases with no gene match: 4. CDR1 KGHSH and CDR2 LQKENI come from the germline V gene. Written as DNA, the CDR3 is TGTGCCAGCTCACAAGGACAGGGGGGACAGCCCCAGCATTTT. Protein sequence: CASSQGQGGQPQHF.

V is TRBV9 and J is TRBJ2-2, with D unresolved. Trimming removed 0 bases at V and 0 bases at J, with 3 bases between. Germline CDR1 SGDLS, CDR2 YYNGEE. The CDR3 has 14 amino acids. The CDR3 nucleotides are TGTGCCAGCAGCGTAGCGTCGAACACCGGGGAGCTGTTTTTT. It encodes CASSVASNTGELFF.

This chain joins TRBV9 and TRBJ1-4; 7 bases line up with TRBD1. This CDR3 spans 14 amino acids. Trimming took 4 bases from V and 7 from J; bases not matched to a gene: 7. CDR1 and CDR2 from the germline V gene are SGDLS and YYNGEE. DNA for the CDR3: TGTGCCAGCAGCCCGCGGACAGGAACTGAAAAACTGTTTTTT. It is translated as CASSPRTGTEKLFF. The full variable domain, with the rest looked up from reference TRBV9 and TRBJ1-4, is DSGVTQTPKHLITATGQRVTLRCSPRSGDLSVYWYQQSLDQGLQFLIQYYNGEERAKGNILERFSAQQFPDLHSELNLSSLELGDSALYFCASSPRTGTEKLFFGSGTQLSVL.

The J gene is TRBJ2-7, the V gene TRBV27; 10 nucleotides align to TRBD2. The CDR3 totals 15 residues. Trimming removed 2 bases from V and 4 bases from J; junction bases left unmatched: 5. The germline CDR1 and CDR2 sequences are MNHEY and SMNVEV (reference sequence). Written as DNA, the CDR3 is TGTGCCAGCAGTTTAGTAGTTAGCGGGAGGTACGAGCAGTACTTC. Its translation is CASSLVVSGRYEQYF.

This clone showed up just once. The genes are TRBV24-1 and TRBJ2-1; the D gene is possibly TRBD2 (6 bases). There are 15 residues in the CDR3. From germline, CDR1 is KGHDR and CDR2 SFDVKD. Trimming removed 5 bases from V and 2 bases from J, with 12 bases in between. The CDR3 DNA reads as TGTGCCACCAGTGCGGGCGGGGCCCCCTACAATGAGCAGTTCTTC. Translation: CATSAGGAPYNEQFF.

J is TRBJ1-5 and V is TRBV7-8, with D maybe TRBD1 (6 bases). The V gene's germline CDR1 is SGHVS and CDR2 FQNEAQ. This CDR3 spans 16 amino acids. V was pared by 4 bases and J by 0 bases, with 13 bases between. CDR3 region: CASSSGQLYSNQPQHF. CDR3 DNA sequence: TGTGCCAGCAGCTCAGGACAGCTTTATAGCAATCAGCCCCAGCATTTT.

This chain connects TRBV2 to TRBJ2-2; 12 nucleotides agree with TRBD2. CDR3 size: 16 residues. Germline assignment: CDR1 SNHLY and CDR2 FYNNEI. V lost 3 bases, J lost 5 bases, and 4 bases stayed unmatched. CDR3 DNA sequence: TGTGCCAGCAGTGAGGCCGGACTAGCGGGGACCGGGGAGCTGTTTTTT. It is translated as CASSEAGLAGTGELFF.

This chain uses TRBV7-2 with TRBJ2-7; 15 bases are shared with TRBD2. V shed 3 bases and J 6 bases; nucleotides not matched to a gene: 6. Germline V gives CDR1 SGHTA, CDR2 FQGNSA. The length of the CDR3 is 16 residues. CDR3 bases: TGTGCCAGCAGCTTCCAGGGACTAGCGGGAGGAAGCGAGCAGTACTTC. It yields the protein CASSFQGLAGGSEQYF.

The rearrangement uses TRBV7-2 and TRBJ2-1; no clear D. The V end was cut by 2 bases, the J end by 5 bases, with 10 bases between. Germline lookup yields CDR1 SGHTA and CDR2 FQGNSA. This CDR3 contains 14 residues. The CDR3 region has the DNA TGTGCCAGCAGCTTAATGGGCATCAACAATGAGCAGTTCTTC. Protein sequence: CASSLMGINNEQFF. The full variable domain, in which reference TRBV7-2 and TRBJ2-1 provide the parts outside the CDR3, is GAGVSQSPSNKVTEKGKDVELRCDPISGHTALYWYRQSLGQGLEFLIYFQGNSAPDKSGLPSDRFSAERTGGSVSTLTIQRTQQEDSAVYLCASSLMGINNEQFFGPGTRLTVL.

The V gene is TRBV19, the J gene TRBJ1-5; 8 bases are a match to TRBD1. The germline CDR1 and CDR2 sequences are LNHDA and SQIVND (reference sequence). The J segment lost 0 bases and the V segment lost 6 bases, leaving 7 bases of the junction unmatched. CDR3 length: 16 amino acids. The chain's CDR3 is CASRPTGAYSNQPQHF. The CDR3 DNA reads as TGTGCCAGTAGGCCGACAGGGGCCTATAGCAATCAGCCCCAGCATTTT.

This clone was observed a single time. The genes are TRBV28 and TRBJ1-4; D ambiguous. Looked up from germline, CDR1 is MDHEN and CDR2 is SYDVKM. The V end lost 8 bases, the J end lost 0 bases, and 7 bases lay between the germline ends. The CDR3 covers 13 residues. The CDR3 DNA reads TGTGCCAGCGGGAGTGCAACTAATGAAAAACTGTTTTTT. It codes for CASGSATNEKLFF.

This clone was detected only a few times. The rearrangement uses TRBV19 and TRBJ2-3; possible D gene TRBD2, 6 bases. With 5 bases removed from V and 6 bases from J, the gap between germline ends came to 18 bases. Germline V CDR1 and CDR2: LNHDA, SQIVND (reference sequence). The CDR3 loop spans 15 amino acids. Here the CDR3 DNA reads TGTGCCAGTAGTGACGGCAGACGACTAGGGGATACGCAGTATTTT. This sequence encodes CASSDGRRLGDTQYF. The complete variable domain, with remaining parts taken from reference TRBV19 and TRBJ2-3, reads DGGITQSPKYLFRKEGQNVTLSCEQNLNHDAMYWYRQDPGQGLRLIYYSQIVNDFQKGDIAEGYSVSREKKESFPLTVTSAQKNPTAFYLCASSDGRRLGDTQYFGPGTRLTVL.

Comments on this clone: The junction departs from germline at one end; a sequencing error may be responsible. V is TRBV2 and J is TRBJ2-5; 13 bases are shared with TRBD2. Germline V CDR1 and CDR2: SNHLY, FYNNEI. The CDR3 is made up of 17 amino acids. The CDR3 protein is CASREGTSGDLRETQYF. The CDR3 region has the DNA TGTGCCAGCAGAGAAGGGACTAGCGGGGATCTGCGGGAGACCCAGTACTTC. Together with reference TRBV2 and TRBJ2-5, the CDR3 gives the full variable domain: EPEVTQTPSHQVTQMGQEVILRCVPISNHLYFYWYRQILGQKVEFLVSFYNNEISEKSEIFDDQFSVERPDGSNFTLKIRSTKLEDSAMYFCASREGTSGDLRETQYFGPGTRLLVL.

V and J are TRBV5-1 and TRBJ2-5; the match to TRBD2 covers 7 bases. With 0 bases clipped from V and 4 bases from J, the junction kept 6 bases outside the gene matches. CDR3 length: 15 residues. Germline CDR1 SGHRS, CDR2 YFSETQ. CDR3 nucleotides: TGCGCCAGCAGCTTGGTTGGGGGGGTTAGAGAGACCCAGTACTTC. Translating gives CASSLVGGVRETQYF.

This chain joins TRBV7-7 and TRBJ2-7, with D possibly matching TRBD1 (5 bases). The germline V and J ends were trimmed by 0 bases and 2 bases, with 11 bases remaining between them. CDR3 length: 15 residues. Germline CDR1 and CDR2: SSHAT and FNYEAQ (reference sequence). CDR3 in DNA: TGTGCCAGCAGCTTAGCTAGAGGACAAGCCTACGAGCAGTACTTC. Its translation: CASSLARGQAYEQYF.

The chain couples TRBV28 to TRBJ2-5; 9 bases line up with TRBD2. The germline CDR1 and CDR2 sequences are MDHEN and SYDVKM. This CDR3 contains 16 residues. After removal of 2 bases from V and 6 bases from J, the junction contained 10 bases not matched to a gene. The CDR3 nucleotides read TGTGCCAGCAGTTTAGGGCGCGGGGGGGCCTTGAAGACCCAGTACTTC. This codes for CASSLGRGGALKTQYF.

Only one count was recorded for this clone. J is TRBJ2-1 and V is TRBV5-1; a weak D match, TRBD2 (6 bases). CDR1 is SGHRS, CDR2 YFSETQ, per germline. The CDR3 extends over 13 amino acids. Trimming took off 3 bases at V and 9 bases at J, with 13 bases between the two ends. The CDR3: CASSSGDGGEQFF. The CDR3 nucleotides are TGCGCCAGCAGCTCGGGAGACGGGGGTGAGCAGTTCTTC.